This is a list of T cell receptor beta chains from one sample in a study of cytomegalovirus exposure and HLA in healthy donors. Profiled with immunoSEQ multiplex PCR; TCRdb holds only in-frame clones, not every one. The sample lists tens of thousands of clones; 82% were seen once. The sequenced sample consisted of PBMCs. These receptors all come from a man in his fifties or sixties in good health and CMV-seronegative. CDR3s include the opening cysteine and the closing phenylalanine or tryptophan. The order of the fields is D gene, clone size, J gene, V gene, CDR3 protein, CDR3 DNA. A D gene is named only where the DNA matches it firmly. Size values are once, few and many counts, or a class for expanded clones, and some rows have none.

d_call: TRBD1
clone_size: -
j_call: TRBJ1-4
v_call: TRBV6-6
cdr3_aa: CASSPGTGEKLFF
cdr3_nt: TGTGCCAGCAGTCCTGGGACAGGGGAAAAACTGTTTTTT

d_call: -
clone_size: -
j_call: TRBJ1-1
v_call: TRBV28
cdr3_aa: CASNAPAGTGDTEAFF
cdr3_nt: TGTGCCAGCAACGCTCCAGCCGGGACTGGAGACACTGAAGCTTTCTTT

d_call: -
clone_size: -
j_call: TRBJ2-7
v_call: TRBV6-5
cdr3_aa: CASSYRSTFTYEQYF
cdr3_nt: TGTGCCAGCAGTTATAGGAGCACTTTTACCTACGAGCAGTACTTC

d_call: TRBD2
clone_size: -
j_call: TRBJ2-1
v_call: TRBV9
cdr3_aa: CASSGSGRGDNEQFF
cdr3_nt: TGTGCCAGCAGCGGTAGCGGGAGGGGGGACAATGAGCAGTTCTTC

d_call: TRBD1
clone_size: -
j_call: TRBJ1-1
v_call: TRBV29-1
cdr3_aa: CSATGGEGTEAFF
cdr3_nt: TGCAGCGCGACAGGGGGCGAAGGCACTGAAGCTTTCTTT

d_call: -
clone_size: -
j_call: TRBJ2-6
v_call: TRBV7-2
cdr3_aa: CASSSRAGASSGANVLTF
cdr3_nt: TGTGCCAGCAGCTCCCGGGCAGGGGCCTCCTCTGGGGCCAACGTCCTGACTTTC

d_call: -
clone_size: -
j_call: TRBJ1-5
v_call: TRBV28
cdr3_aa: CASSLLGQQGNQPQHF
cdr3_nt: TGTGCCAGCAGTTTACTTGGGCAACAGGGCAATCAGCCCCAGCATTTT

d_call: TRBD1
clone_size: -
j_call: TRBJ1-6
v_call: TRBV27
cdr3_aa: CASSSEGAPYNSPLHF
cdr3_nt: TGTGCCAGCAGCAGCGAGGGGGCGCCTTATAATTCACCCCTCCACTTT

d_call: -
clone_size: -
j_call: TRBJ1-5
v_call: TRBV7-9
cdr3_aa: CASSGREWTSNQPQHF
cdr3_nt: TGTGCCAGCAGCGGCAGGGAATGGACAAGCAATCAGCCCCAGCATTTT

d_call: TRBD1
clone_size: -
j_call: TRBJ1-5
v_call: TRBV13
cdr3_aa: CASSFGQGNSNQPQHF
cdr3_nt: TGTGCCAGCAGCTTCGGACAGGGGAATAGCAATCAGCCCCAGCATTTT

d_call: TRBD2
clone_size: -
j_call: TRBJ2-7
v_call: TRBV5-1
cdr3_aa: CASTPMAGGPFRQYF
cdr3_nt: TGCGCCAGCACCCCTATGGCGGGAGGGCCGTTTCGGCAGTACTTC

d_call: -
clone_size: -
j_call: TRBJ1-2
v_call: TRBV9
cdr3_aa: CASSVGDNLGGYTF
cdr3_nt: TGTGCCAGCAGCGTAGGGGACAACCTGGGCGGCTACACCTTC

d_call: -
clone_size: -
j_call: TRBJ2-3
v_call: TRBV15
cdr3_aa: CATSRDTNTQYF
cdr3_nt: TGTGCCACCAGCAGAGATACAAATACGCAGTATTTT

d_call: TRBD1
clone_size: -
j_call: TRBJ2-1
v_call: TRBV19
cdr3_aa: CASRTGSGNEQFF
cdr3_nt: TGTGCCAGTAGGACAGGGTCGGGCAATGAGCAGTTCTTC

d_call: -
clone_size: -
j_call: TRBJ1-1
v_call: TRBV2
cdr3_aa: CASRVRQRLNTEAFF
cdr3_nt: TGTGCCAGCAGAGTCAGACAGCGTCTGAACACTGAAGCTTTCTTT

d_call: -
clone_size: once
j_call: TRBJ2-7
v_call: TRBV10-1
cdr3_aa: CASSESGVSYEQYF
cdr3_nt: TGCGCCAGCAGTGAGTCAGGAGTGTCCTACGAGCAGTACTTC

d_call: TRBD1
clone_size: once
j_call: TRBJ1-5
v_call: TRBV16
cdr3_aa: CASSQSTGQDDLGSNQPQHF
cdr3_nt: TGTGCCAGCAGCCAATCTACGGGACAGGATGACCTAGGTAGCAATCAGCCCCAGCATTTT

d_call: TRBD2
clone_size: -
j_call: TRBJ2-7
v_call: TRBV28
cdr3_aa: CASSPGRSYEQYF
cdr3_nt: TGTGCCAGCAGTCCCGGGAGGTCCTACGAGCAGTACTTC

d_call: -
clone_size: -
j_call: TRBJ1-5
v_call: TRBV14
cdr3_aa: CASSQGQGDQPQHF
cdr3_nt: TGTGCCAGCAGCCAGGGGCAGGGCGATCAGCCCCAGCATTTT

d_call: -
clone_size: -
j_call: TRBJ1-1
v_call: TRBV11-2
cdr3_aa: CASSPVTAGEAFF
cdr3_nt: TGTGCCAGCAGCCCGGTAACGGCAGGTGAAGCTTTCTTT